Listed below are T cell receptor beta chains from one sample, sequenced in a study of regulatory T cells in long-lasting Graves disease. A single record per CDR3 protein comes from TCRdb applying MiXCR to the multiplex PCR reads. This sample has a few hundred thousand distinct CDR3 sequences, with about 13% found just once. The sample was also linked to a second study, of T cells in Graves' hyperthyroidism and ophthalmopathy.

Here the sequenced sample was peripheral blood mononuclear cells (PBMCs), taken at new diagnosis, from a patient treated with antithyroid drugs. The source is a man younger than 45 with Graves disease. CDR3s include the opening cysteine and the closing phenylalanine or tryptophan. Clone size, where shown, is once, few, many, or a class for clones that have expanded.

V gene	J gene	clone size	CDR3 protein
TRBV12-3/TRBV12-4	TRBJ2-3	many	CASSLWMDTDTQYF
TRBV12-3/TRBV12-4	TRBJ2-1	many	CASSGGLAQSNEQFF
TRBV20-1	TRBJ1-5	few	CSASPQINQPQHF
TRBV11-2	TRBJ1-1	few	CASSLVPPLLGPKRNTEAFF
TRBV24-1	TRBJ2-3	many	CATSDTGQTISSDTQYF
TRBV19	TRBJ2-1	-	CASKTRQRNEQFF
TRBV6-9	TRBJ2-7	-	CASSYSLAGGSSYEQYF
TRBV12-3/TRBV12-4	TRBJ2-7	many	CASSPDATYEQYF
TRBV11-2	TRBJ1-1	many	CASSPGHTEAFF
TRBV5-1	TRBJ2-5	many	CASSVGTAQETQYF
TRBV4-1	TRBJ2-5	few	CASSQDGIQSRETQYF
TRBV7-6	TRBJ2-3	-	CASSSSSGQGYTDTQYF
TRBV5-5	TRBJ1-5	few	CASSLSDRQPQHF
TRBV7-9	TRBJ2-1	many	CASSSFVVVRWKDNEQFF
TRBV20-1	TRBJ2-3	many	CSAREGGAGVQRDTQYF
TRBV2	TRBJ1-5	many	CASTGQGGEPQHF
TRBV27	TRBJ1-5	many	CASGWGDQPQHF
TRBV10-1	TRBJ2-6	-	CASSGQAVLNRIGANVLTF
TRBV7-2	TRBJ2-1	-	CASSLTSVYNEQFF
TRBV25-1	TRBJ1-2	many	CASESPGGDGYTF
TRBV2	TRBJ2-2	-	CASRENTGELVF
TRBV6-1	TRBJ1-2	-	CASSDESQGDYGYTF
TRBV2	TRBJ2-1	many	CASHGTRTYNEQFF
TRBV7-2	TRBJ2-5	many	CASSFQGRQYF
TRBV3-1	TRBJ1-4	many	CASRQAQNEKLFF
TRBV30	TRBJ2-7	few	CAWTRLAGVTYEQYF
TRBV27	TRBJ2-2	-	CASSLWQAGNTGELFF
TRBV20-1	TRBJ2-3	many	CSAPGQGVEDTQYF
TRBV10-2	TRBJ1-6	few	CASSGDDYNSPLHF
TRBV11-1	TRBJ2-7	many	CASSNIGGAFYEQYF
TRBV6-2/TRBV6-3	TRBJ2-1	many	CASSYEADYNEQFF
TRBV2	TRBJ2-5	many	CASSENRLAKYQETQYF
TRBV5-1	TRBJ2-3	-	CASSVSSGSTDTRYF
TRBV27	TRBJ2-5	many	CASGSRWVQETQYF
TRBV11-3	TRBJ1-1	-	CASSPGQSFRGEAFF
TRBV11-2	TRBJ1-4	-	CASSLVRGANEKLFF
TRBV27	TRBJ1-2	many	CASSLSGALANYGYTF
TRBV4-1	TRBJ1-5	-	CASSQDRDRERPQHF
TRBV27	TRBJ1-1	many	CASRLQGLNTEAFF
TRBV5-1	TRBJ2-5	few	CASSLALAGGQETQYF
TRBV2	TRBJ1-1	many	CASSEGGLFF
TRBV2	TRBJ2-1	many	CASSQTGLRGEQFF
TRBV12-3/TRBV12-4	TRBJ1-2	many	CASSLGRGGYTF
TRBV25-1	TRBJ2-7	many	CASSDCGPRPYEQYF
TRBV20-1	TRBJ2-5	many	CSARSSGLQYF
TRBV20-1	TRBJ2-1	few	CSALLAGAYNEQFF
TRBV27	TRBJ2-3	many	CASRTLAGSRTDTQYF
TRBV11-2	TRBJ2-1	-	CASSLDGLVGHEQFF
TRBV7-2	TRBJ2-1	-	CASSQEPPAGANNEQFF
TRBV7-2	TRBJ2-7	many	CASSPNSRISSYEQYF
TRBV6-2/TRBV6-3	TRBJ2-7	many	CASIPGTGYEQYF
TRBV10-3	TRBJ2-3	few	CASLGAASSTDTQYF
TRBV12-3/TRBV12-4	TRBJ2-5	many	CASSPVGLSSQETQYF